Described below is a single TCR beta chain sequence and its context. The V segment lost 0 bases and the J segment 4 bases; nucleotides outside the gene matches: 7. The length of the CDR3 is 17 residues. The V gene's germline CDR1 is SNHLY and CDR2 FYNNEI. The sample is drawn from a study of blood T cell repertoires in COVID-19. The data were produced by immunoSEQ multiplex PCR, yet TCRdb's version contains in-frame clones alone and is incomplete. Of about 420,000 clones listed, around 90% are singletons. The sample taken for sequencing was peripheral blood. The J gene is TRBJ2-2, the V gene TRBV2; 8 nucleotides align to TRBD1. The origin of this receptor is a man between 18 and 29 years old with COVID-19, enrolled during active disease. The CDR3 protein is CASSEALQGAGTGELFF. The DNA of the CDR3 is TGTGCCAGCAGTGAAGCGCTTCAGGGGGCGGGCACCGGGGAGCTGTTTTTT.